Following are 22 T cell receptor beta chains from one sample sequenced in a study of CD8+ T cells in alopecia areata. Extracted RNA was reverse transcribed, and the resulting cDNA served as sequencing template. Profiled with immunoSEQ multiplex PCR; TCRdb holds only in-frame clones, not every one. The repertoire includes hundreds of thousands of clones, 60% of them detected once, and 0.75% to 0.95% sits in the top ten. This sample's treatment: oral pan-JAK inhibitor, 5-10 mg twice daily. Material: CD4+ T cells sorted from blood, obtained around week 54, from a patient treated with tofacitinib. These receptors all come from a human donor with alopecia areata.

The J gene is TRBJ2-5, the V gene TRBV5-6, with D tentatively TRBD1 (6 bases). V was trimmed by 2 bases and J by 9 bases, leaving 17 bases between them. The CDR3 contains 14 residues. Germline V CDR1 and CDR2: SGHDT, YYEEEE. CDR3 bases: TGTGCCAGCAGCTTCGACAGGTACCTTGGGGCCCAGTACTTC. This sequence encodes CASSFDRYLGAQYF.

The chain couples TRBV2 to TRBJ1-2; D remains unclear. Trimming left V 4 bases short and J 2 bases short, with 20 bases between. Germline assignment: CDR1 SNHLY and CDR2 FYNNEI. The CDR3 length is 17 residues. The DNA for the CDR3 is TGTGCCAGCAGTGCGGCGGGTGTAGCCTTCTTCAACTATGGCTACACCTTC. Translation gives CASSAAGVAFFNYGYTF.

This rearrangement joins TRBV14 to TRBJ2-1; no reliable D call. The CDR3 has 11 amino acids. Trimming removed 1 base at V and 10 bases at J, with 5 bases between. CDR1 is SGHDN and CDR2 is FVKESK in the germline V gene. As DNA, the CDR3 is TGTGCCAGCAGCCAAGTTAGGGAGCAGTTCTTC. Its protein is CASSQVREQFF.

The gene calls are TRBV30 and TRBJ2-3; D remains unclear. Per the germline V gene, CDR1 is GTSNPN and CDR2 is SVGIG (reference sequence). Trimming pared 4 bases from V and 2 bases from J, leaving 4 bases between. The CDR3 is 11 amino acids. Written as DNA, the CDR3 is TGTGCCTGGACAGACACAGATACGCAGTATTTT. Its protein product is CAWTDTDTQYF. The full variable domain, with the rest looked up from reference TRBV30 and TRBJ2-3, is SQTIHQWPATLVQPVGSPLSLECTVEGTSNPNLYWYRQAAGRGLQLLFYSVGIGQISSEVPQNLSASRPQDRQFILSSKKLLLSDSGFYLCAWTDTDTQYFGPGTRLTVL.

The rearrangement uses TRBV7-8 and TRBJ2-5; the match to TRBD2 covers 9 bases. Losses at the gene ends were 5 bases for V and 3 bases for J; bases not matched to a gene: 13. This CDR3 contains 17 residues. The germline V gene encodes CDR1 SGHVS and CDR2 FQNEAQ. CDR3 loop: CASSPRAGASGEETQYF. The CDR3 DNA follows: TGTGCCAGCAGCCCTCGGGCGGGTGCTAGCGGGGAAGAGACCCAGTACTTC.

The rearrangement joins TRBV9 to TRBJ2-2, with a tentative D call TRBD2 (9 bases). CDR1 SGDLS and CDR2 YYNGEE come from the germline V gene. The CDR3 spans 18 residues. Trimming removed 4 bases at V and 2 bases at J, with 21 bases between. CDR3: CASSRQRGDRTNTGELFF. CDR3 DNA: TGTGCCAGCAGCCGTCAGCGGGGGGACAGGACTAACACCGGGGAGCTGTTTTTT.

CDR3 sequence reads: CAWSPDGFSGNTIYF. The CDR3 DNA reads as TGTGCCTGGAGTCCGGACGGTTTTTCTGGAAACACCATATATTTT. V gene TRBV30 combines with J gene TRBJ1-3, with no clear D. This CDR3 is built from 15 residues. The V gene's germline CDR1 is GTSNPN and CDR2 SVGIG (reference sequence). V was cut by 2 bases and J by 1 base, with 12 bases left in between. Complete variable domain (other parts from reference TRBV30 and TRBJ1-3): SQTIHQWPATLVQPVGSPLSLECTVEGTSNPNLYWYRQAAGRGLQLLFYSVGIGQISSEVPQNLSASRPQDRQFILSSKKLLLSDSGFYLCAWSPDGFSGNTIYFGEGSWLTVV.

The chain combines TRBV6-5 with TRBJ2-7, with a tentative D call TRBD1 (5 bases). The CDR3 is made up of 13 amino acids. CDR1 MNHEY and CDR2 SVGAGI come from the germline V gene. V lost 6 bases, J lost 9 bases, and 18 bases lay in between. CDR3 sequence (DNA): TGTGCCAGCAGCCAGGGCGCGCTCGGCGCGCAGTACTTC. This gives the protein CASSQGALGAQYF.

This clone was picked up a small number of times. The chain links TRBV5-1 to TRBJ2-5, with D tentatively TRBD1 or TRBD2 (6 bases each). The tail of the sequence fits TRBJ2-7 better, so the J call may be wrong. The length of the CDR3 is 15 residues. The germline gives CDR1 SGHRS, CDR2 YFSETQ. For the CDR3, the DNA is TGCGCCAGCAGCTTGGCCGAGGGGGGCCGCCACGAGCAGTACTTC. It is translated as CASSLAEGGRHEQYF.

The V and J genes are TRBV15 and TRBJ2-1, with unresolved D. The CDR3 extends over 13 amino acids. V was clipped by 0 bases and J by 8 bases, with 8 bases between them. CDR1 LNHNV and CDR2 YYDKDF come from the germline V gene (reference sequence). The CDR3 region has the DNA TGTGCCACCAGCAGAGATGTGGGTTATGAGCAGTTCTTC. Residues: CATSRDVGYEQFF.

This chain joins TRBV10-2 and TRBJ2-5; no firm D call. V lost 8 bases to trimming and J lost 5 bases, with 3 bases between them. In germline, CDR1 is WSHSY, CDR2 SAAADI. The CDR3 contains 9 residues. Written as DNA, the CDR3 is TGCGCCAGCGGGGAGACCCAGTACTTC. It is translated as CASGETQYF.

V is TRBV10-2 and J is TRBJ2-1; TRBD2 matches 7 bases. V was clipped by 7 bases and J by 0 bases; unmatched bases: 3. This CDR3 has 14 residues. Per the germline V gene, CDR1 is WSHSY and CDR2 is SAAADI. The CDR3 sequence: CASMRTSSYNEQFF. In DNA form, the CDR3 reads TGCGCCAGCATGCGGACTAGCTCCTACAATGAGCAGTTCTTC.

This chain joins TRBV20-1 and TRBJ2-1; D may be TRBD2 (5 bases). Germline CDR1 reads DFQATT; CDR2 reads SNEGSKA (reference sequence). V lost 5 bases and J 10 bases, leaving 12 bases between the germline ends. The CDR3 runs 11 residues. CDR3 region: CSARTASEQFF. CDR3 DNA: TGCAGTGCTCGGACTGCCAGCGAGCAGTTCTTC.

The rearrangement links TRBV5-1 to TRBJ1-2, with D perhaps TRBD1 (6 bases). This CDR3 contains 13 residues. Germline V CDR1 and CDR2: SGHRS, YFSETQ. V lost 4 bases and J lost 6, with 13 bases in between. The CDR3 sequence: CASSDQGKDGYTF. The CDR3, as DNA: TGCGCCAGCAGCGACCAGGGGAAAGATGGCTACACCTTC.

The chain recombines TRBV6-1 with TRBJ2-3; the D is unclear. Between the trimmed V and J ends, which lost 4 bases and 2 bases, there was a span of 22 bases. There are 18 residues in the CDR3. Germline lookup yields CDR1 MNHNS and CDR2 SASEGT. The CDR3 coding sequence is TGTGCCAGCAGTGCGGGTCCGAACCACATGATTCCCACAGATACGCAGTATTTT. This sequence encodes CASSAGPNHMIPTDTQYF.

This chain uses TRBV29-1 with TRBJ2-7; the D gene is possibly TRBD1 (6 bases). The V end lost 4 bases, the J end lost 2 bases, and 18 bases lay between the germline ends. There are 15 residues in the CDR3. Germline V gene sequence: CDR1 SQVTM, CDR2 ANQGSEA. The CDR3: CSVGVRDIIPYEQYF. In DNA form, the CDR3 reads TGCAGCGTTGGAGTCCGGGACATAATCCCCTACGAGCAGTACTTC.

The chain has TRBV18 and TRBJ2-5; D is perhaps TRBD1 (6 bases). The germline CDR1 and CDR2 sequences are KGHSH and LQKENI. V lost 8 bases to trimming and J lost 5 bases, with 12 bases between them. The CDR3 spans 12 residues. The CDR3: CASKDRRETQYF. The CDR3 bases are TGTGCCAGCAAGGACAGACGGGAGACCCAGTACTTC.

The chain uses TRBV5-1 and TRBJ2-3; no clear D gene. The germline gives CDR1 SGHRS, CDR2 YFSETQ. V was shortened by 3 bases and J by 0 bases, with 8 bases between the two germline ends. This CDR3 comprises 14 residues. The CDR3 bases are TGCGCCAGCAGCTCGCTAGGGAGCACAGATACGCAGTATTTT. Its translation: CASSSLGSTDTQYF.

This clone came up a few times. This rearrangement joins TRBV6-6 to TRBJ2-6; D may be TRBD1 (6 bases). The CDR3 is made up of 15 amino acids. CDR1 MNHNY and CDR2 SVGAGI come from the germline V gene (reference sequence). Trimming pared 6 bases from V and 2 bases from J, leaving 11 bases between. CDR3 coding DNA: TGTGCCAGCAGGACAGGAATCACTGGGGCCAACGTCCTGACTTTC. The encoded protein is CASRTGITGANVLTF.

This clone occurred once. This chain uses TRBV30 with TRBJ2-7; 10 bases align to TRBD2. Germline-derived CDR1 and CDR2 are GTSNPN and SVGIG (reference sequence). The CDR3 is made up of 15 amino acids. V was clipped by 0 bases and J by 2 bases; unmatched bases: 4. In DNA, the CDR3 is TGTGCCTGGAGTGTACTAGCGGGGCCCCCCTACGAGCAGTACTTC. Its protein is CAWSVLAGPPYEQYF.

The chain couples TRBV2 to TRBJ2-1; D might be TRBD1 (6 bases). Per the germline V gene, CDR1 is SNHLY and CDR2 is FYNNEI. Trimming shortened V by 6 bases and J by 5 bases, and 11 bases separated the two germline ends. The CDR3 extends over 13 amino acids. CDR3: CASSDRWDNEQFF. CDR3 nucleotides: TGTGCCAGCAGCGACAGGTGGGACAATGAGCAGTTCTTC. The full variable domain, in which reference TRBV2 and TRBJ2-1 provide the parts outside the CDR3, is EPEVTQTPSHQVTQMGQEVILRCVPISNHLYFYWYRQILGQKVEFLVSFYNNEISEKSEIFDDQFSVERPDGSNFTLKIRSTKLEDSAMYFCASSDRWDNEQFFGPGTRLTVL.

This clone was detected only a few times. The chain recombines TRBV28 with TRBJ2-7; 8 nucleotides agree with TRBD1. Trimming removed 3 bases from V and 6 bases from J; junction bases left unmatched: 4. This CDR3 contains 13 residues. Germline CDR1 is MDHEN and CDR2 is SYDVKM. The DNA of the CDR3 is TGTGCCAGCAGTTTTGGGCAGGGGGCCGAGCAGTACTTC. This gives the protein CASSFGQGAEQYF.